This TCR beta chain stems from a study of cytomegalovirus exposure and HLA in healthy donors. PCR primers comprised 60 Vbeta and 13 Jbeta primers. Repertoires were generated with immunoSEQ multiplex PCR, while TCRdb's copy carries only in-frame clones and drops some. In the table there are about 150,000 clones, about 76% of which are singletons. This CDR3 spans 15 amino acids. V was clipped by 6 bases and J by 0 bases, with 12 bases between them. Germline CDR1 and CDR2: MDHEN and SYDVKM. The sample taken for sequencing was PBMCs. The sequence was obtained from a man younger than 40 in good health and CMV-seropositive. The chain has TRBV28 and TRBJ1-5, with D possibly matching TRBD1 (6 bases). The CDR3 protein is CASRLSGVSNQPQHF. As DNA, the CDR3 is TGTGCCAGCAGGCTATCAGGGGTTAGCAATCAGCCCCAGCATTTT.